The rows below give T cell receptor beta chains drawn from one sample of a study of cytomegalovirus exposure and HLA in healthy donors. Here immunoSEQ multiplex PCR was the method, and the copy in TCRdb shows in-frame clones only, minus some. The data hold 150,000 or so clones, with around 84% observed a single time. The material sequenced was PBMCs. These receptors were taken from a human donor in good health. The CDR3 runs from the conserved cysteine through the conserved F or W. Each record gives: V gene, D gene, J gene, clone size, CDR3 protein, CDR3 DNA. The D gene is left open where the match is weak. Expanded clones get a size class; other rows say once, few or many, or leave the size out.

TRBV12-5	-	TRBJ2-5	-	CASGGVADLQETQYF	TGTGCTAGTGGAGGCGTAGCGGACCTCCAAGAGACCCAGTACTTC
TRBV9	-	TRBJ2-2	-	CASSRGDLNTGELFF	TGTGCCAGCAGCCGAGGGGACTTGAACACCGGGGAGCTGTTTTTT
TRBV19	-	TRBJ1-1	-	CASYNSFTEAFF	TGTGCCAGTTATAACAGTTTCACTGAAGCTTTCTTT
TRBV27	-	TRBJ2-1	-	CASSLSPTAYNEQFF	TGTGCCAGCAGTTTATCCCCGACAGCGTACAATGAGCAGTTCTTC
TRBV6-1	TRBD1	TRBJ2-6	-	CASSGDRVAHSGANVLTF	TGTGCCAGCAGTGGGGACAGGGTCGCCCACTCTGGGGCCAACGTCCTGACTTTC
TRBV4-1	-	TRBJ2-1	few	CASSQDYLNEQFF	TGCGCCAGCAGCCAAGACTATCTCAATGAGCAGTTCTTC
TRBV5-6	TRBD2	TRBJ2-3	-	CASSPGFSGRTDTQYF	TGTGCCAGCAGCCCCGGGTTCAGCGGGAGAACAGATACGCAGTATTTT
TRBV5-6	-	TRBJ1-2	-	CASSFIRQNYGYTF	TGTGCCAGCAGCTTTATCCGACAGAACTATGGCTACACCTTC
TRBV7-9	-	TRBJ2-7	-	CASTFGQTYEQYF	TGTGCCAGCACCTTTGGACAGACGTACGAGCAGTACTTC
TRBV30	TRBD2	TRBJ2-2	-	CACKPGLAASGELFF	TGTGCCTGCAAACCGGGACTAGCGGCCTCCGGGGAGCTGTTTTTT
TRBV5-4	TRBD1	TRBJ1-2	-	CASRGGTGGVYGYTF	TGTGCCAGCAGGGGGGGTACAGGGGGCGTCTATGGCTACACCTTC
TRBV5-6	TRBD2	TRBJ2-5	-	CASSLDGGGQETQYF	TGTGCCAGCAGCTTGGACGGGGGGGGCCAAGAGACCCAGTACTTC
TRBV7-9	TRBD2	TRBJ2-7	-	CASSLGLAGGYEQYF	TGTGCCAGCAGCTTAGGACTAGCGGGGGGATACGAGCAGTACTTC
TRBV27	TRBD1	TRBJ1-4	-	CASSSAGTGVEKLFF	TGTGCCAGCAGTTCTGCCGGGACAGGGGTTGAAAAACTGTTTTTT
TRBV9	TRBD1	TRBJ1-1	few	CASSGQGEYTEAFF	TGTGCCAGCAGCGGACAGGGGGAGTACACTGAAGCTTTCTTT
TRBV5-6	TRBD1	TRBJ2-7	-	CASRTGQGMAEQYF	TGTGCCAGCAGGACCGGACAGGGTATGGCCGAGCAGTACTTC
TRBV2	TRBD1	TRBJ1-5	-	CASSGSTGGVGVNQPQHF	TGTGCCAGCAGTGGGTCGACAGGGGGCGTGGGCGTCAATCAGCCCCAGCATTTT
TRBV28	-	TRBJ2-7	-	CASSPSTLYLEQYF	TGTGCCAGCAGTCCGTCAACCCTATATCTTGAGCAGTACTTC
TRBV30	-	TRBJ2-1	-	CAWRGDRRSSNEQFF	TGTGCCTGGAGGGGAGACAGGCGGTCATCGAATGAGCAGTTCTTC
TRBV6-5	-	TRBJ1-5	-	CASRPGHDNQPQHF	TGTGCCAGCAGACCGGGACATGATAATCAGCCCCAGCATTTT
TRBV6-6	TRBD1	TRBJ1-2	-	CASSRTGTNYGYTF	TGTGCCAGCTCCAGGACAGGTACCAACTATGGCTACACCTTC
TRBV28	TRBD1	TRBJ1-1	once	CASSSGQGKAFF	TGTGCCAGCAGCTCCGGACAGGGGAAAGCTTTCTTT
TRBV11-2	-	TRBJ2-1	-	CASSSSNEQFF	TGTGCCAGCAGCTCCAGCAATGAGCAGTTCTTC
TRBV6-6	TRBD1	TRBJ2-7	-	CASSSWTGGSYEQYF	TGTGCCAGCAGTTCCTGGACAGGGGGTAGCTACGAGCAGTACTTC
TRBV28	TRBD2	TRBJ2-7	-	CASSLPLRLAGFGYEQYF	TGTGCCAGCAGTTTACCCCTTCGGCTAGCGGGATTTGGCTACGAGCAGTACTTC
TRBV19	-	TRBJ2-7	-	CATRSPRGAYEQYF	TGTGCCACCAGATCCCCCCGGGGGGCATACGAGCAGTACTTC
TRBV9	-	TRBJ1-1	-	CASSAGLGQMNTEAFF	TGTGCCAGCAGCGCAGGGTTGGGACAAATGAACACTGAAGCTTTCTTT
TRBV6-6	-	TRBJ2-7	-	CASSYRAGPYEQYF	TGTGCCAGCAGTTATCGGGCAGGGCCCTACGAGCAGTACTTC
TRBV2	TRBD1	TRBJ1-2	-	CASSEALLWTGGYGYTF	TGTGCCAGCAGTGAAGCTCTCTTATGGACAGGGGGCTATGGCTACACCTTC
TRBV7-8	TRBD1	TRBJ2-3	-	CASSLAPGQDGTDTQYF	TGTGCCAGCAGCTTAGCCCCGGGACAGGATGGCACAGATACGCAGTATTTT
TRBV29-1	-	TRBJ1-1	-	CSVEEFKVASEAFF	TGCAGCGTTGAAGAATTTAAAGTGGCTTCCGAAGCTTTCTTT
TRBV5-4	-	TRBJ2-6	-	CASSQGGSLGSGANVLTF	TGTGCCAGCAGCCAGGGAGGTTCCCTCGGCTCTGGGGCCAACGTCCTGACTTTC